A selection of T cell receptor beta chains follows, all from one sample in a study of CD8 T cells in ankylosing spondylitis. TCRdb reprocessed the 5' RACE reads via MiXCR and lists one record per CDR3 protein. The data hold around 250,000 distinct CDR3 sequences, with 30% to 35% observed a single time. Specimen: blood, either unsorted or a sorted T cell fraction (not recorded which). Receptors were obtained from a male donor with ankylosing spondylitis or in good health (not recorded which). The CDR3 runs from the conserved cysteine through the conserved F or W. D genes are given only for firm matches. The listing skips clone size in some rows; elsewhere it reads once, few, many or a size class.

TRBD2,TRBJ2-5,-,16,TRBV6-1,CASSLRLAGAVETQYF,TGTGCCAGCAGCCTACGACTAGCGGGGGCAGTAGAGACCCAGTACTTC
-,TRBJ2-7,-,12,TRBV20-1,CSLGRDSYEQYF,TGCAGTCTAGGACGGGACTCCTACGAGCAGTACTTC
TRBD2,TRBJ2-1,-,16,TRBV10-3,CAISSGTSGSYNEQFF,TGTGCCATCAGTTCAGGGACTAGCGGATCCTACAATGAGCAGTTCTTC
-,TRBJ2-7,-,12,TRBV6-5,CASGGPSYEQYF,TGTGCCAGCGGGGGCCCGTCCTACGAGCAGTACTTC
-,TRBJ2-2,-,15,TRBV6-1,CASRWGRINTGELFF,TGTGCCAGCAGATGGGGACGGATTAACACCGGGGAGCTGTTTTTT
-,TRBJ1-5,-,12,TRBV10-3,CAISPSNQPQHF,TGTGCCATCAGTCCGAGCAATCAGCCCCAGCATTTT
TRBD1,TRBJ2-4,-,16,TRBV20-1,CSARAPGQGAKNIQYF,TGCAGTGCTAGAGCCCCTGGACAGGGGGCCAAAAACATTCAGTACTTC
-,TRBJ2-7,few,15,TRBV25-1,CATARGQPFSYEQYF,TGTGCTACAGCCCGCGGACAGCCTTTTTCCTACGAGCAGTACTTC
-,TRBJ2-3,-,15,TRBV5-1,CASSGGSTFLDTQYF,TGCGCCAGCAGCGGGGGTTCCACATTCCTAGATACGCAGTATTTT
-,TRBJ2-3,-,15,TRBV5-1,CASSLDTPGTDTQYF,TGCGCCAGCAGCTTGGACACGCCCGGCACAGATACGCAGTATTTT
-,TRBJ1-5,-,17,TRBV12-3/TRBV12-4,CASSLAAKRLGNQPQHF,TGTGCCAGCAGTTTAGCGGCGAAGAGATTGGGCAATCAGCCCCAGCATTTT
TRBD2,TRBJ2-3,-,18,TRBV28,CASSPTGSSGGYTDTQYF,TGTGCCAGCAGCCCCACGGGCTCTAGCGGGGGGTACACAGATACGCAGTATTTT
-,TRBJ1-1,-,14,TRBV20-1,CSARDNMGSTEAFF,TGCAGTGCTAGAGATAACATGGGAAGCACTGAAGCTTTCTTT
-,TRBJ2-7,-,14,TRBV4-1,CASSQWGVRLEQYF,TGCGCCAGCAGTCAGTGGGGGGTAAGACTCGAGCAGTACTTC
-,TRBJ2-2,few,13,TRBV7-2,CASSPMTSGELFF,TGTGCCAGCAGCCCGATGACGTCCGGGGAGCTGTTTTTT
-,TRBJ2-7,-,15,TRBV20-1,CSARDIRQPPYEQYF,TGCAGTGCTAGAGATATTCGACAGCCACCCTACGAGCAGTACTTC
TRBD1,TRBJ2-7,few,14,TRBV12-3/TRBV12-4,CASGFGTGGYEQYF,TGTGCCAGCGGGTTCGGGACAGGGGGCTACGAGCAGTACTTC
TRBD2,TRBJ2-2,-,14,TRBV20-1,CSAGTSAGTGELFF,TGCAGTGCTGGGACTAGCGCGGGCACCGGGGAGCTGTTTTTT
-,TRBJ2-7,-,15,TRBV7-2,CASSLAGELGYEQYF,TGTGCCAGCAGCTTAGCCGGGGAATTGGGCTACGAGCAGTACTTC
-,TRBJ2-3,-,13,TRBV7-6,CASSGGARDTQYF,TGTGCCAGCAGCGGGGGGGCACGTGATACGCAGTATTTT
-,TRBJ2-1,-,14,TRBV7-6,CASSLDRTDNEQFF,TGTGCCAGCAGCTTAGACCGGACAGACAATGAGCAGTTCTTC
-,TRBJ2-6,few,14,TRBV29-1,CSVLDGSGANVLTF,TGCAGCGTTCTGGATGGCTCTGGGGCCAACGTCCTGACTTTC
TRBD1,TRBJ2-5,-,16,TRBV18,CASSPIPTGAGETQYF,TGTGCCAGCTCACCGATCCCGACAGGGGCCGGAGAGACCCAGTACTTC
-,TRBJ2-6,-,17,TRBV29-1,CSVVGQSFLSGANVLTF,TGCAGCGTTGTAGGGCAGTCCTTCCTCTCTGGGGCCAACGTCCTGACTTTC
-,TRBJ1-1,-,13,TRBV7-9,CASSLDTNTEAFF,TGTGCCAGCAGCTTAGATACGAACACTGAAGCTTTCTTT
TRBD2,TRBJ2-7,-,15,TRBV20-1,CSASSLSGVSYEQYF,TGCAGTGCTAGCTCCCTAAGCGGGGTCTCCTACGAGCAGTACTTC
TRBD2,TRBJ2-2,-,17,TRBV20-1,CSASDPKAGGQGGELFF,TGCAGTGCTAGTGACCCGAAAGCGGGGGGTCAGGGCGGGGAGCTGTTTTTT
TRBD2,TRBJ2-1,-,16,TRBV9,CASSVHGGSSYNEQFF,TGTGCCAGCAGCGTCCACGGGGGGAGCTCCTACAATGAGCAGTTCTTC
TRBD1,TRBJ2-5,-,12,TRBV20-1,CSGTGKQETQYF,TGCAGTGGGACAGGGAAGCAAGAGACCCAGTACTTC
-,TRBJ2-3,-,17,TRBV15,CATSRDRGSQGTDTQYF,TGTGCCACCAGCAGAGATCGCGGCTCGCAGGGGACAGATACGCAGTATTTT
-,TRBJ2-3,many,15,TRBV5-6,CASSPSLTSTDTQYF,TGTGCCAGCAGCCCCTCCCTAACTAGCACAGATACGCAGTATTTT
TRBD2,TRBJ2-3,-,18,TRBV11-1,CASSDGVRLAGSTDTQYF,TGTGCCAGCAGCGACGGGGTGAGGCTAGCGGGGTCCACAGATACGCAGTATTTT
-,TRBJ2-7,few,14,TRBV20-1,CSASRPTNSYEQYF,TGCAGTGCTAGTCGGCCAACTAACTCCTACGAGCAGTACTTC
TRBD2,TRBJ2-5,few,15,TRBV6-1,CASSSGSGPQETQYF,TGTGCCAGCAGCTCGGGTAGCGGGCCTCAAGAGACCCAGTACTTC
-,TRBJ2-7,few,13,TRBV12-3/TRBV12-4,CASKPSLRYEQYF,TGTGCCAGCAAACCCAGCCTAAGGTACGAGCAGTACTTC
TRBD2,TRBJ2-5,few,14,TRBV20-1,CSARAGTGGKTQYF,TGCAGTGCTAGAGCGGGGACCGGGGGGAAGACCCAGTACTTC
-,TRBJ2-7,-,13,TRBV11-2,CASSFKVSYEQYF,TGTGCCAGCAGCTTTAAGGTCTCCTACGAGCAGTACTTC
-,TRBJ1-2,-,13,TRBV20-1,CSARDAPRRGYTF,TGCAGTGCTAGAGATGCCCCTCGCAGGGGCTACACCTTC
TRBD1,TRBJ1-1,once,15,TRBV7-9,CASSPQGASVTEAFF,TGTGCCAGCAGCCCGCAGGGGGCCTCGGTAACTGAAGCTTTCTTT
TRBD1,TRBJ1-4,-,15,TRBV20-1,CSASPTRQGGEKLFF,TGCAGTGCTAGCCCGACGCGACAGGGAGGTGAAAAACTGTTTTTT
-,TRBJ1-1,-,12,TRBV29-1,CSVEDRNTEAFF,TGCAGCGTTGAAGATCGAAACACTGAAGCTTTCTTT
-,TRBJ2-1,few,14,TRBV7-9,CASSLSQGINEQFF,TGTGCCAGCAGCCTATCACAGGGTATCAATGAGCAGTTCTTC
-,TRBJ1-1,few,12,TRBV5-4,CASSFLNTEAFF,TGTGCCAGCAGCTTTCTGAACACTGAAGCTTTCTTT
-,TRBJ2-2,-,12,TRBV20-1,CSARDPPGELFF,TGCAGTGCTAGAGATCCCCCCGGGGAGCTGTTTTTT
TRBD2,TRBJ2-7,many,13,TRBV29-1,CSVAPSGVGEQYF,TGCAGCGTCGCCCCTAGCGGGGTTGGGGAGCAGTACTTC
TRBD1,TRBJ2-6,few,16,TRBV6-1,CASSRGQTSGANVLTF,TGTGCCAGCAGCCGGGGACAGACCTCTGGGGCCAACGTCCTGACTTTC
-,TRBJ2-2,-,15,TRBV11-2,CASSSLQGRAGELFF,TGTGCCAGCAGCTCATTACAGGGACGGGCCGGGGAGCTGTTTTTT
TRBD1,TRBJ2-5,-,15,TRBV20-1,CSAIPAGGRGETQYF,TGCAGTGCCATCCCGGCAGGGGGCCGGGGGGAGACCCAGTACTTC
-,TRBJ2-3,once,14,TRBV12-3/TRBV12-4,CASSFLPAPDTQYF,TGTGCCAGCAGTTTTCTGCCAGCCCCCGATACGCAGTATTTT
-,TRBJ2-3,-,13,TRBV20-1,CSAAETSTDTQYF,TGCAGTGCGGCGGAGACTAGCACAGATACGCAGTATTTT
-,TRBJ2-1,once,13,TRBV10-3,CAIRPDPYNEQFF,TGTGCCATCAGGCCGGACCCCTACAATGAGCAGTTCTTC
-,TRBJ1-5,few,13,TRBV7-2,CASSPSSNQPQHF,TGTGCCAGCAGCCCTAGTAGCAATCAGCCCCAGCATTTT
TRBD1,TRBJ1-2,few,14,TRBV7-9,CASSDLTGRDGYTF,TGTGCCAGCAGCGATCTGACAGGGCGGGATGGCTACACCTTC
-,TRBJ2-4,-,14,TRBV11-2,CASSSNSKRNIQYF,TGTGCCAGCAGCTCCAATAGCAAGCGCAACATTCAGTACTTC